This T cell receptor (beta chain) is drawn from a study of blood T cell repertoires in COVID-19. The wider study: Material from acute and convalescent COVID-19 was sourced from the United States, Italy and Spain.

Per the germline V gene, CDR1 is SGHTA and CDR2 is FQGNSA. J lost 8 bases, V lost 5 bases, and 6 bases had no gene match. The CDR3 length is 13 residues. TCRdb's table, derived via immunoSEQ multiplex PCR, lists solely in-frame clones and lacks some. The table records about 300,000 clones, around 89% of them present only once. The TCR originated in a woman in her twenties or thirties who had recovered from COVID-19. The chain combines TRBV7-2 with TRBJ1-2; 9 bases agree with TRBD1. Sequencing was performed on peripheral blood. The CDR3 DNA reads TGTGCCAGCAGCGACACAGGGGGCGGAGGCTACACCTTC. Residues: CASSDTGGGGYTF.